A single sample is the source of the 22 T cell receptor beta chains below, sequenced in a study of cytomegalovirus exposure and HLA in healthy donors. The PCR made use of 60 Vbeta and 13 Jbeta primers. This table comes from immunoSEQ multiplex PCR, and its TCRdb copy is limited to in-frame clones, with some not included. Counted here are under 200,000 clones, 75% occurring once; the ten biggest clones make up almost 3%. The sequenced sample was PBMCs. The source is a woman aged 50 to 60 in good health and CMV-seropositive.

The gene calls are TRBV5-1 and TRBJ2-5; TRBD2 agrees at 9 bases. CDR3 length: 15 residues. The germline V gene encodes CDR1 SGHRS and CDR2 YFSETQ. Trimming removed 4 bases from V and 7 bases from J; junction bases left unmatched: 11. In nucleotides, the CDR3 is TGCGCCAGCAGCCCGGGACTAGCCGGGCCGGGGACCCAGTACTTC. Translation: CASSPGLAGPGTQYF.

The chain links TRBV5-1 to TRBJ1-1, with D perhaps matching TRBD1 (6 bases). V lost 2 bases and J lost 1, with 12 bases in between. This CDR3 has 15 residues. The V gene's germline CDR1 is SGHRS and CDR2 YFSETQ. CDR3: CASSFTGLENTEAFF. In nucleotides, the CDR3 is TGCGCCAGCAGCTTTACAGGGTTGGAGAACACTGAAGCTTTCTTT.

V is TRBV7-8 and J is TRBJ1-1; D is perhaps TRBD1 (6 bases). The CDR3 is made up of 13 amino acids. The germline V gene has CDR1 SGHVS and CDR2 FQNEAQ. V was pared by 6 bases and J by 0 bases, with 8 bases between. The CDR3 spells CASRRGLNTEAFF. The CDR3 nucleotides read TGTGCCAGCAGGAGGGGGTTGAACACTGAAGCTTTCTTT.

This clone occurred a few times. The rearrangement uses TRBV29-1 and TRBJ1-1, with TRBD1 matching over 9 bases. Germline V gene lookup returns CDR1 SQVTM and CDR2 ANQGSEA. The trim removed 1 base at V and 5 bases at J, leaving 8 bases unmatched. This CDR3 comprises 15 residues. The CDR3 nucleotides are TGCAGCGTTGAAGGGTTGGGGACAGGGAGGACTGAAGCTTTCTTT. As protein: CSVEGLGTGRTEAFF.

The chain is built from TRBV2 and TRBJ2-3, with TRBD2 matching over 8 bases. The CDR3 length is 15 residues. The germline gives CDR1 SNHLY, CDR2 FYNNEI. The V and J ends lost 6 bases and 1 base, in that order; junction bases with no gene match: 6. CDR3 bases: TGTGCCAGCAGATACTCGGGACTAGGCACAGATACGCAGTATTTT. The encoded protein is CASRYSGLGTDTQYF.

CDR3 sequence reads: CASSRQGSDYGYTF. The DNA for the CDR3 is TGTGCCAGCAGCCGACAGGGGTCAGACTATGGCTACACCTTC. The rearrangement joins TRBV6-6 to TRBJ1-2; TRBD1 agrees at 8 bases. The CDR3 totals 14 residues. Germline CDR1 MNHNY, CDR2 SVGAGI (reference sequence). Trimming cost V 6 bases and J 3 bases; bases outside gene matches: 6.

The rearrangement links TRBV11-1 to TRBJ1-1; perhaps TRBD1 as D (5 bases). Trimming stripped 4 bases from V and 4 bases from J, with 10 bases between. This CDR3 is 13 amino acids long. Per the germline V gene, CDR1 is SGHAT and CDR2 is FQDESV (reference sequence). The CDR3 reads CASSSGGGTEAFF. CDR3 DNA: TGTGCCAGCAGCTCTGGGGGGGGCACTGAAGCTTTCTTT.

This clone has only one observation. The genes are TRBV6-5 and TRBJ2-7, with 13 bases identical to TRBD2. Germline lookup yields CDR1 MNHEY and CDR2 SVGAGI. Trimming at V came to 5 bases and at J to 12 bases, leaving 10 bases not matched to a gene. This CDR3 is built from 14 residues. Written as DNA, the CDR3 is TGTGCCAGCAGTGTAGCCGGGACTAGCGGGGATTGGTACTTC. Its protein product is CASSVAGTSGDWYF.

This clone has just a few counts. This sequence joins TRBV7-9 and TRBJ1-2; 12 nucleotides line up with TRBD1. Per germline, CDR1 SEHNR and CDR2 FQNEAQ (reference sequence). Losses at the gene ends were 5 bases for V and 8 bases for J; bases not matched to a gene: 12. The CDR3 covers 16 residues. The CDR3 DNA reads TGTGCCAGCAGCCGAGGGACAGGGGGCTCCATCGGGGGCTACACCTTC. Its protein is CASSRGTGGSIGGYTF. Supplemented by reference TRBV7-9 and TRBJ1-2, the full variable domain reads DTGVSQNPRHKITKRGQNVTFRCDPISEHNRLYWYRQTLGQGPEFLTYFQNEAQLEKSRLLSDRFSAERPKGSFSTLEIQRTEQGDSAMYLCASSRGTGGSIGGYTFGSGTRLTVV.

The chain combines TRBV7-8 with TRBJ2-1; TRBD2 agrees at 8 bases. CDR1 is SGHVS and CDR2 is FQNEAQ in the germline V gene. CDR3 length: 17 amino acids. V trimming: 4 bases; J trimming: 9 bases; junction bases outside the gene matches: 17. CDR3 sequence: CASSSPMSGGPSIEQFF. CDR3 bases: TGTGCCAGCAGCTCACCTATGAGCGGGGGCCCTTCCATTGAGCAGTTCTTC.

J is TRBJ1-2 and V is TRBV4-1; D might be TRBD1 (6 bases). This CDR3 region has 15 residues. The ends were cut back, 0 bases at V and 8 bases at J, with 16 bases in the middle. Germline V gene sequence: CDR1 MGHRA, CDR2 YSYEKL. The CDR3, as DNA: TGCGCCAGCAGCCAAGAGGGGGCAGGGAGTATGGGCTACACCTTC. It is translated as CASSQEGAGSMGYTF.

The rearrangement links TRBV20-1 to TRBJ2-7, with D possibly being TRBD1 (5 bases). V was pared by 3 bases and J by 6 bases, with 9 bases between. Germline CDR1 and CDR2: DFQATT and SNEGSKA (reference sequence). CDR3 length equals 11 residues. The CDR3 DNA reads as TGCAGTGCTAGGCAGGGCGGCGAGCAGTACTTC. Residues: CSARQGGEQYF.

Worth noting for this clone: The same CDR3 also results from other DNA sequences found in this sample. The gene calls are TRBV19 and TRBJ1-2; D unclear. From germline, CDR1 is LNHDA and CDR2 SQIVND (reference sequence). The CDR3 loop spans 14 amino acids. Trimming left V 4 bases short and J 4 bases short, with 13 bases between. The chain's CDR3 is CASSRAPPGYGYTF. CDR3 DNA sequence: TGTGCCAGTAGTAGAGCACCGCCGGGCTATGGCTACACCTTC.

CDR3 region: CASSSWQMNTEAFF. The CDR3 DNA reads as TGTGCCAGCAGTTCGTGGCAGATGAACACTGAAGCTTTCTTT. V is TRBV6-5 and J is TRBJ1-1; D gene ambiguous. CDR1 is MNHEY and CDR2 is SVGAGI in the germline V gene. V lost 4 bases to trimming and J lost 0 bases, with 9 bases between them. The CDR3 loop spans 14 amino acids.

This chain connects TRBV7-8 to TRBJ1-2; D is ambiguous. CDR1 is SGHVS, CDR2 FQNEAQ, per germline. The CDR3 loop spans 14 amino acids. The germline V and J ends were trimmed by 1 base and 4 bases, with 10 bases remaining between them. The CDR3 here is CASSLGGLRYGYTF. CDR3 nucleotide sequence: TGTGCCAGCAGCTTAGGTGGTCTGCGCTATGGCTACACCTTC.

The V call is TRBV6-1, the J call TRBJ1-4; 9 bases agree with TRBD1. This CDR3 is built from 15 residues. Germline loops: CDR1 MNHNS, CDR2 SASEGT. The V gene end was trimmed by 4 bases and the J gene end by 4 bases; junction bases not matched to a gene: 4. CDR3 in DNA: TGTGCCAGCAGTGTCATGACAGGGGGTAATGAAAAACTGTTTTTT. Encoded protein: CASSVMTGGNEKLFF.

The chain recombines TRBV10-2 with TRBJ2-2, with D maybe TRBD1 (6 bases). This CDR3 has 15 amino acids. Trimming left V 6 bases short and J 4 bases short, with 15 bases between. Germline V gives CDR1 WSHSY, CDR2 SAAADI. This CDR3 is CASSIQGRGTGELFF. The CDR3 DNA reads as TGCGCCAGCAGCATACAGGGCCGGGGCACCGGGGAGCTGTTTTTT.

The chain couples TRBV29-1 to TRBJ1-2; 7 bases match TRBD1. Trimming took 7 bases from V and 6 from J; bases not matched to a gene: 8. CDR1 is SQVTM and CDR2 is ANQGSEA in the germline V gene. The CDR3 loop spans 12 amino acids. CDR3 region: CSAMTGSNGYTF. Written as DNA, the CDR3 is TGCAGCGCCATGACAGGGAGTAATGGCTACACCTTC.

J is TRBJ1-3 and V is TRBV5-1; 8 nucleotides line up with TRBD1. With V trimmed by 4 bases and J by 1 base, 7 bases remained unmatched. CDR3 length: 16 amino acids. Germline V gene sequence: CDR1 SGHRS, CDR2 YFSETQ. CDR3 in amino acids: CASSAAYRGSGNTIYF. CDR3 nucleotide sequence: TGCGCCAGCAGCGCGGCCTACAGGGGGTCTGGAAACACCATATATTTT.

The chain combines TRBV2 with TRBJ2-1; 7 bases line up with TRBD1. The CDR3 is made up of 15 amino acids. Trimming cost V 3 bases and J 3 bases; bases outside gene matches: 5. Germline V lookup: CDR1 SNHLY, CDR2 FYNNEI. CDR3 coding DNA: TGTGCCAGCAGTGATGAGGGGGCGAACTACAATGAGCAGTTCTTC. It yields the protein CASSDEGANYNEQFF.

In this sample, this clone turned up once. CDR3 loop: CASPYGQGKETQYF. The CDR3 DNA follows: TGTGCCAGCCCCTATGGGCAGGGCAAAGAGACCCAGTACTTC. The chain carries TRBV25-1 and TRBJ2-5; D perhaps matches TRBD1 (5 bases). Trimming removed 8 bases at V and 3 bases at J, with 16 bases between. The V gene's germline CDR1 is MGHDK and CDR2 SYGVNS. The CDR3 is 14 amino acids.

V is TRBV19 and J is TRBJ1-4, with 10 bases that match TRBD1. CDR1 and CDR2 from the germline V gene are LNHDA and SQIVND (reference sequence). This CDR3 spans 16 amino acids. Germline trimming cut 6 bases from V and 5 bases from J; bases unmatched to any gene: 9. In DNA, the CDR3 is TGTGCCAGTAGCAGGGACAGGGGCCCCCAAAATGAAAAACTGTTTTTT. This translates into CASSRDRGPQNEKLFF.